The clone carrying this T cell receptor (beta chain) was picked up a small number of times. This CDR3 contains 16 residues. The trim removed 4 bases at V and 3 bases at J, leaving 8 bases unmatched. CDR1 and CDR2 (germline): SGHNT, YYREEE (reference sequence). The sample is drawn from a study of blood T cell repertoires in COVID-19. Whole-study context: T cells, B-cell-depleted T cells, or PBMCs supplied cDNA or gDNA.

In the original analysis: Amplification from reference gene primers served as the basis for estimated nucleated cell counts. Method: immunoSEQ multiplex PCR; TCRdb's copy keeps in-frame clones and lacks some. Clone size and V and J calls were adopted from that table, with D and trimming inferred from the DNA. The data contain tens of thousands of clones, roughly three quarters of them singletons. Sequences were obtained from peripheral blood. The receptor comes from a human donor in a cohort sampled during active COVID-19. The J gene is TRBJ1-1, the V gene TRBV5-4, with TRBD1 matching 11 bases. CDR3 in DNA: TGTGCCAGCAGCCGGGACAGGGGGGTTCGGGACACTGAAGCTTTCTTT. Translating it yields CASSRDRGVRDTEAFF.